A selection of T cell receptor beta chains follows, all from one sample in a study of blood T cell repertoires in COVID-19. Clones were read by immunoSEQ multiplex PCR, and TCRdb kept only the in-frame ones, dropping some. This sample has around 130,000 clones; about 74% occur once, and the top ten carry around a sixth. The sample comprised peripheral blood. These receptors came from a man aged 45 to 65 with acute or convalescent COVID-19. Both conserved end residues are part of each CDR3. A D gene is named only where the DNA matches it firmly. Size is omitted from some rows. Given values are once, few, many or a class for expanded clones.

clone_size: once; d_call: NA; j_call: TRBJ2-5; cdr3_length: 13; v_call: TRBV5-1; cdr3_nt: TGCGCCAGCATGGAGGACCCTCGTGGGACCCAGTACTTC; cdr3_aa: CASMEDPRGTQYF
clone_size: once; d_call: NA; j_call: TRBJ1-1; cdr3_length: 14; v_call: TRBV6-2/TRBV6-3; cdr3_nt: TGTGCCAGCAGTTACATGATGGGGGGGACTGAAGCTTTCTTT; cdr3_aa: CASSYMMGGTEAFF
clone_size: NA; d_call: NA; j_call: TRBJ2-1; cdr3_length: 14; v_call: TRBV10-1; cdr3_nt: TGCGCCAGCAGTGCCCAGGGATCCTACAATGAGCAGTTCTTC; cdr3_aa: CASSAQGSYNEQFF
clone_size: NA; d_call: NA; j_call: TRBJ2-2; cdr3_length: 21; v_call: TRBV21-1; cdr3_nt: TGTGCCAGCAGGGGCCCAAAAACGACAGGGGTCTCCCGGTTAAACACCGGGGAGCTGTTTTTT; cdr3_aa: CASRGPKTTGVSRLNTGELFF
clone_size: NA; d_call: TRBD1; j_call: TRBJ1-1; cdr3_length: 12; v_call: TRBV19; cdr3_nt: TGTGCCACCGGACAGGGGGCGACTGAAGCTTTCTTT; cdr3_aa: CATGQGATEAFF
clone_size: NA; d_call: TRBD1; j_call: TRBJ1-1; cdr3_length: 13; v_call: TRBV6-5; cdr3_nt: TGTGCCACCTCCGGACAGGCTAACACTGAAGCTTTCTTT; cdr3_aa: CATSGQANTEAFF
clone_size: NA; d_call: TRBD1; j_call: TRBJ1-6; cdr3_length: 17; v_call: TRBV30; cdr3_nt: TGTGCCTGGAGTTCCCCCGGGACAGGAGCTGGAGGTTCACCCCTCCACTTT; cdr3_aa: CAWSSPGTGAGGSPLHF
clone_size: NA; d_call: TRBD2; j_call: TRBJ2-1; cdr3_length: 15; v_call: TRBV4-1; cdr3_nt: TGCGCCAGCAGGAGTGGGGCGGGGGGGCTTGCTGAGCAGTTCTTC; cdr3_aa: CASRSGAGGLAEQFF
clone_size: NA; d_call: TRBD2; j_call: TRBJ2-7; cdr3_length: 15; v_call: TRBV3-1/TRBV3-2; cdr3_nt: TGTGCCAGCAGCCAAGATTCGAGACTAGCGGTCGAGCAGTACTTC; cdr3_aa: CASSQDSRLAVEQYF
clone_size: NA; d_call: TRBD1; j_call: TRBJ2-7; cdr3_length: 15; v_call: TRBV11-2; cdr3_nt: TGTGCCAGCAGCTTAACAGGGACAGACTCCTACGAGCAGTACTTC; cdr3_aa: CASSLTGTDSYEQYF
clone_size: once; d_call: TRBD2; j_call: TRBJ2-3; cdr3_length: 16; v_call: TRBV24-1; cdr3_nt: TGTGCCACCAGTGATTTCGCAAGCGGGGTGGCAGATACGCAGTATTTT; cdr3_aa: CATSDFASGVADTQYF
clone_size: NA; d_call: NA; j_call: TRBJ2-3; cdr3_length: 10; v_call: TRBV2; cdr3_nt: TGTGCCAGCCGAGTTGATACGCAGTATTTT; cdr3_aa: CASRVDTQYF
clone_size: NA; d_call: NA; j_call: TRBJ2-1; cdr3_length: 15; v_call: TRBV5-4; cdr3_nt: TGTGCCAGCAGCCTAAACCAGGGGAATGGCAATGAGCAGTTCTTC; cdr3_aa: CASSLNQGNGNEQFF
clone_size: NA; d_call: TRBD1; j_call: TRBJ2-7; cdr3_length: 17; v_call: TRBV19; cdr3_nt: TGTGCCAGTAGCCGGACAGGGGGCGCATCAGGGTTAGGGGAGCAGTACTTC; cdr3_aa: CASSRTGGASGLGEQYF
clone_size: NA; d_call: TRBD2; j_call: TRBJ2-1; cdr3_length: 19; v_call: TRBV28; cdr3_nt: TGTGCCAGCAGTGGCGATAACCCTGGTAGCGGGGGGGCCTTGGATGAGCAGTTCTTC; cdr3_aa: CASSGDNPGSGGALDEQFF
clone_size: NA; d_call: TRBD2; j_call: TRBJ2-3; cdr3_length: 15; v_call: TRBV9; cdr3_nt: TGTGCCAGCAGCCGCGGACTAGCGGGGGGGGATACGCAGTATTTT; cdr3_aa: CASSRGLAGGDTQYF
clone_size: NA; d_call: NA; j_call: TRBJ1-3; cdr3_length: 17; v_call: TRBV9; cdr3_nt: TGTGCCAGCAGCGTAGAAGCGGGGAAGCCCTCTGGAAACACCATATATTTT; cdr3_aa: CASSVEAGKPSGNTIYF
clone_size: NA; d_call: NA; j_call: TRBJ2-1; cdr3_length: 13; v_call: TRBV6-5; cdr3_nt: TGTGCCAGTCAAACGGGGGTTTACAATGAGCAGTTCTTC; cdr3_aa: CASQTGVYNEQFF
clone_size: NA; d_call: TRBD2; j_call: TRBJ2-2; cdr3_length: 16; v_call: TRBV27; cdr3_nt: TGTGCCAGCAGTTTAAACGGGGGGGCGTTCACCGGGGAGCTGTTTTTT; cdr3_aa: CASSLNGGAFTGELFF
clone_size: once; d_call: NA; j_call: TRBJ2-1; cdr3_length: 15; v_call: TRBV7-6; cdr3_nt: TGTGCCAGCAGCCTTGACAAGAGCTCCTACAATGAGCAGTTCTTC; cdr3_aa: CASSLDKSSYNEQFF
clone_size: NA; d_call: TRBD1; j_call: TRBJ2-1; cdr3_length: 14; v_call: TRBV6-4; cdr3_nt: TGTGCCAGCAAACAGGGACAGGGGGCATTTGAGCAGTTCTTC; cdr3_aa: CASKQGQGAFEQFF
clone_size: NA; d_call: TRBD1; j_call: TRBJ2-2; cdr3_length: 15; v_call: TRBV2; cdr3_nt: TGTGCCAGCAGCAGGACAGGACCTAACACCGGGGAGCTGTTTTTT; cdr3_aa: CASSRTGPNTGELFF
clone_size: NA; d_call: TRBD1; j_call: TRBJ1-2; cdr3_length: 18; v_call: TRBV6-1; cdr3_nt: TGTGCCAGCAGTGAAAGGCCGGCGTGGACAGGGGGCGGTTTTGGCTACACCTTC; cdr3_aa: CASSERPAWTGGGFGYTF
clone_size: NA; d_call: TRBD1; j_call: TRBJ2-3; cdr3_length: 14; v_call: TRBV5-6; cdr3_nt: TGTGCCAGCAGCGGGAAACAGGGGTCAGATACGCAGTATTTT; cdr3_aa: CASSGKQGSDTQYF
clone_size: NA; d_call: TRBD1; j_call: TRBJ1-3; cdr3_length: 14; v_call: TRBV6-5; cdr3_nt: TGTGCCGTCCAGGACAGGGAGACTGGAAACACCATATATTTT; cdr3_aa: CAVQDRETGNTIYF
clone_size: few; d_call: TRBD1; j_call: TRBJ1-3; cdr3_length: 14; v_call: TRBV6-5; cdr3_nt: TGTGCCAGCAGGCCCGACAGGGCTGGAAACACCATATATTTT; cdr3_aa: CASRPDRAGNTIYF